This TCR beta chain was captured by sequencing in a study of Ad26.COV2.S vaccination and SARS-CoV-2 variants. Only in-frame clones appear in the TCRdb table, and some are missing; sequencing was by immunoSEQ multiplex PCR. The table shows about 400,000 clones, with around 89% occurring only once. Described treatment: over 15 received Ad26.COV2.S at low or high dose, single or two shots; roughly 5 received placebo; per-sample allocation not given. After the first vaccine or placebo injection, samples were drawn on day 63. Sequencing was performed on peripheral blood, taken in a trial of Ad26.COV2.S vaccine versus placebo. This TCR derives from a person between 18 and 65 years old who received the Ad26.COV2.S COVID-19 vaccine or a placebo.

CDR3 nucleotides: TGTGCCAGTCAGAATCTAGCGGGAGTCCCCTACAATGAGCAGTTCTTC. Translation: CASQNLAGVPYNEQFF. The chain employs TRBV3-1 (or the pseudogene TRBV3-2) and TRBJ2-1; 10 bases map to TRBD2. Trimming took 9 bases from V and 2 from J; bases not matched to a gene: 10. Germline values: CDR1 LGHDT, CDR2 YNNKEL (reference sequence). The CDR3 length is 16 residues.